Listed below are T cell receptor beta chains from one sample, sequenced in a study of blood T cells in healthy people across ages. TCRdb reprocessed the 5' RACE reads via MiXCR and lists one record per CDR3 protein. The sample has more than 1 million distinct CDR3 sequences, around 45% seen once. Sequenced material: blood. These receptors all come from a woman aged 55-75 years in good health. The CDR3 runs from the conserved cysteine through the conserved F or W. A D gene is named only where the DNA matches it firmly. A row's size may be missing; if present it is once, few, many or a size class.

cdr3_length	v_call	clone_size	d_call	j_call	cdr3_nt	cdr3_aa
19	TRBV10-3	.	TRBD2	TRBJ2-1	TGTGCCATCAGCACCGGGGCTAGCGGGGCCCGTAGCTCCTACAATGAGCAGTTCTTC	CAISTGASGARSSYNEQFF
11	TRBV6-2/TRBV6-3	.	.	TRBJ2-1	TGTGCCAGCAGTTACTCGGCGCACCCGTTCTTC	CASSYSAHPFF
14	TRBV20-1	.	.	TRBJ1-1	TGCAGTGCTAGAGTTGGTTATTCGAACACTGAAGCTTTCTTT	CSARVGYSNTEAFF
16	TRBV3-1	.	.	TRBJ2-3	TGTGCCAGCAGCCTTCCTTCTGGCGGGTCAACCAGCACGCAGTATTTT	CASSLPSGGSTSTQYF
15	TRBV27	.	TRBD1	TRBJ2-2	TGTGCCAGCAGTCCGCTGACAGGGTCCACCGGGGAGCTGTTTTTT	CASSPLTGSTGELFF
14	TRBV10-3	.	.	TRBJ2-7	TGTGCCATCAGTGAGCGTGAGGGGGGTTACGAGCAGTACTTC	CAISEREGGYEQYF
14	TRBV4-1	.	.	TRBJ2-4	TGCGCCAGCAGCCAAGCCCTGTCCAAAAACATTCAGTACTTC	CASSQALSKNIQYF
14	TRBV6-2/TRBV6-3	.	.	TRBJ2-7	TGTGCCAGCAGCGAAGGGACACCGACCTACGAGCAGTACTTC	CASSEGTPTYEQYF
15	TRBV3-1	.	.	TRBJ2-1	TGTGCCAGCAGCCAAGAGGGGGCCCCAAGCAATGAGCAGTTCTTC	CASSQEGAPSNEQFF
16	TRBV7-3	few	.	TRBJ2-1	TGTGCCAGCAGCGACTTATCGGGGTCTGGACGCGATGAGCAGTTCTTC	CASSDLSGSGRDEQFF
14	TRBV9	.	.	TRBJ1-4	TGTGCCAGCAGCGCGAGGACAAATTCTGTAAAACTGTTTTTT	CASSARTNSVKLFF
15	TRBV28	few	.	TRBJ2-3	TGTGCCAGCAGTTTTTTCGGGCAGGGAACAGATACGCAGTATTTT	CASSFFGQGTDTQYF
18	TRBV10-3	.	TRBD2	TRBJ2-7	TGTGCCATCAGTACCGGGACTAGCGGGTCGAAATTCTCCTACGAGCAGTACTTC	CAISTGTSGSKFSYEQYF
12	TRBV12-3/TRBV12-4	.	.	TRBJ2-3	TGTGCCAGCACCCCGGGCGGGGATACGCAGTATTTT	CASTPGGDTQYF
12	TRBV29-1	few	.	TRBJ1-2	TGCAGCGTCCTGGGGGGCGACTATGGCTACACCTTC	CSVLGGDYGYTF
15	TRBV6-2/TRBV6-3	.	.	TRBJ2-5	TGTGCCAGCAGTACCACGGACGGTAACCAAGAGACCCAGTACTTC	CASSTTDGNQETQYF
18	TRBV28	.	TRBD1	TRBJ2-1	TGTGCCAGCAGTTTATGGGGGCTGGGACAGGGGGCCTACAATGAGCAGTTCTTC	CASSLWGLGQGAYNEQFF
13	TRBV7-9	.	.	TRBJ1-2	TGTGCCAGCAGCTTACAGGGTGGCTATGGCTACACCTTC	CASSLQGGYGYTF
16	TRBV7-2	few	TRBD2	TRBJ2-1	TGTGCCAGCAGCTTAGAGACTAGCGGGTATTACAATGAGCAGTTCTTC	CASSLETSGYYNEQFF
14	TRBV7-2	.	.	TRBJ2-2	TGTGCCAGCAGCTTAGGTGTGGGGTCCGGGGAGCTGTTTTTT	CASSLGVGSGELFF
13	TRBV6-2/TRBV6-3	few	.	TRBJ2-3	TGTGCCAGCACTGCGACGCTCACAGATACGCAGTATTTT	CASTATLTDTQYF
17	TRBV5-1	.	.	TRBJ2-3	TGCGCCAGCAGCTTTCTTGGTGGTTTCGGGAACCCAGATACGCAGTATTTT	CASSFLGGFGNPDTQYF
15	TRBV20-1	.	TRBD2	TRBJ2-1	TGCAGTGCTAGAAACCGGGGGACTAGTCTGAATGAGCAGTTCTTC	CSARNRGTSLNEQFF
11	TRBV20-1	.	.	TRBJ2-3	TGCAGTGCCGGTGGAGGAGATACGCAGTATTTT	CSAGGGDTQYF
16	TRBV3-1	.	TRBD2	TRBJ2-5	TGTGCCAGCAGCCAAATAGGACTAGCGGGGGTGGAGACCCAGTACTTC	CASSQIGLAGVETQYF
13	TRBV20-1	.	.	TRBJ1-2	TGCAGTGCCTCGCCGGGGACATCAGATGGCTACACCTTC	CSASPGTSDGYTF
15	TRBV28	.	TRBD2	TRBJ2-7	TGTGCCAGCAGTATAAAGGGACTAGCCACCTACGAGCAGTACTTC	CASSIKGLATYEQYF
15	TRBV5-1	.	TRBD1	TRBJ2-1	TGCGCCAGCAGCCAGGACAGGGTGGCCTACAATGAGCAGTTCTTC	CASSQDRVAYNEQFF
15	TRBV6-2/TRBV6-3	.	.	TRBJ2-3	TGTGCCAGCAGTTACGGCGGAGCCCCCACAGATACGCAGTATTTT	CASSYGGAPTDTQYF
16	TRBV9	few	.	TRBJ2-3	TGTGCCAGCAGCGTAGGGGGAGGCTCCATCGGGGATACGCAGTATTTT	CASSVGGGSIGDTQYF
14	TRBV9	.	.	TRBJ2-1	TGTGCCAGCAGCGTAGCTGAGGGGCCCAATGAGCAGTTCTTC	CASSVAEGPNEQFF
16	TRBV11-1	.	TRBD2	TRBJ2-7	TGTGCCAGCAGCTTTAATTTCCGCGGGGGGAACTACGAGCAGTACTTC	CASSFNFRGGNYEQYF
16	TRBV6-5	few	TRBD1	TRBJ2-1	TGTGCCAGCAGTCACCCTTCCGGGACAGTTTTCAATGAGCAGTTCTTC	CASSHPSGTVFNEQFF
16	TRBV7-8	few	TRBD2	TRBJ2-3	TGTGCCAGCAGCCCTCGGGTAGCGGGTATCGCAGATACGCAGTATTTT	CASSPRVAGIADTQYF
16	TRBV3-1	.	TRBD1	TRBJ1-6	TGTGCCAGCAGCCAAGGGGACAGGGGGCGACGGTCACCCCTCCACTTT	CASSQGDRGRRSPLHF
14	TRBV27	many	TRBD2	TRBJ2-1	TGTGCCAGCAGGACTAGCGGCTCCTACAATGAGCAGTTCTTC	CASRTSGSYNEQFF
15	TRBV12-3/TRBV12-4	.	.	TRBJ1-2	TGTGCCGGCAGTTTAGTCCCAGGGGCTACCTATGGCTACACCTTC	CAGSLVPGATYGYTF
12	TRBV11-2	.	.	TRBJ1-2	TGTGCCAGCAGCCTAGCCTACAGGGGCTACACCTTC	CASSLAYRGYTF
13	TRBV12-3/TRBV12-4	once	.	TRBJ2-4	TGTGCCAGCAGTTTGGCAGGGGTAAACATTCAGTACTTC	CASSLAGVNIQYF
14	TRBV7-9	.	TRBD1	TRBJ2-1	TGTGCCAGCAGCGTAGAACAGGGGAGCAATGAGCAGTTCTTC	CASSVEQGSNEQFF
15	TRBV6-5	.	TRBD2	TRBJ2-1	TGTGCCAGCAGCCATGGACTAGCGGGAGGCAATGAGCAGTTCTTC	CASSHGLAGGNEQFF
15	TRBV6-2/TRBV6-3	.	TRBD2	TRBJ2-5	TGTGCCAGCAATAAACTAGCGGGACGCTACAATGAGCAGTACTTC	CASNKLAGRYNEQYF
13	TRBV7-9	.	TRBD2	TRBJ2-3	TGTGCCAGGAGCAGCGGGGGCACAGATACGCAGTATTTT	CARSSGGTDTQYF
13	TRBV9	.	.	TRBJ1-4	TGTGCCAGCGGCGAGGGACTGAATGAAAAACTGTTTTTT	CASGEGLNEKLFF
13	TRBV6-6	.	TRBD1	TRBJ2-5	TGTGCCAGCAGGGGACAGCTTTACAATGAGCAGTACTTC	CASRGQLYNEQYF
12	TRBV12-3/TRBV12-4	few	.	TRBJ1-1	TGTGCCAGCAGCCTACATGGGACTGAAGCTTTCTTT	CASSLHGTEAFF
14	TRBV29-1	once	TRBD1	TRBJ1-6	TGCAGCGTTAAAACAGGGGGCCTTAATTCACCCCTCCACTTT	CSVKTGGLNSPLHF
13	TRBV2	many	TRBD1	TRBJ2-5	TGTGCCAGCAAATTGACAGGGTCGGAGACCCAGTACTTC	CASKLTGSETQYF
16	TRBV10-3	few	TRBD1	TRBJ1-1	TGTGCCATCAGTGACGTGGCGAAGGGGGCAAAGACTGAAGCTTTCTTT	CAISDVAKGAKTEAFF
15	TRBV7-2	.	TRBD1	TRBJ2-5	TGTGCCAGCAGCCACCCGGGACAGCTAGGCAGAGAGCAGTACTTC	CASSHPGQLGREQYF
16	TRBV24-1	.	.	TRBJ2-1	TGTGCCACCAGTGCGTACGGGACAAAAGTAGGCAATGAGCAGTTCTTC	CATSAYGTKVGNEQFF
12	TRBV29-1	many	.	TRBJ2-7	TGCAGCGTTGAGCAGGGGCCCTACGAGCAGTACTTC	CSVEQGPYEQYF
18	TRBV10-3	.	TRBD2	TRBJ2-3	TGTGCCATCAGTGAGACTGGACTAGCGGGAGGAAGGACAGATACGCAGTATTTT	CAISETGLAGGRTDTQYF
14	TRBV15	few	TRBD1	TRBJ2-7	TGTGCCACCAGCATGACAGGGGGCCTAGGCGAGCAGTACTTC	CATSMTGGLGEQYF
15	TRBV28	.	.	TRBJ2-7	TGTGCCAGCCTACCTCCGGGACGCCTATCCTACGAGCAGTACTTC	CASLPPGRLSYEQYF